The sequence of this TCR beta chain was determined in a study of radiation and T cells in renal cell carcinoma. Study-level results: Compared with controls, irradiated tumors showed greater TCR clonality. From baseline, blood top tumor clonotypes peaked at 2 weeks post-radiation.

TCRdb's copy holds only in-frame clones and misses some; the assay was immunoSEQ multiplex PCR. The table shows just over 15,000 clones, with 64% occurring only once. As to treatment: 15 Gy SBRT to primary tumor, nephrectomy 4 weeks later. Looked up from germline, CDR1 is SGHTA and CDR2 is FQGNSA. The CDR3 has 15 residues. Germline trimming cut 5 bases from V and 4 bases from J; bases unmatched to any gene: 1. A single count supports this clone. Its antigen is unidentified. The TCR sequence derives from a woman in her sixties or seventies with renal cell carcinoma. V and J are TRBV7-2 and TRBJ2-1; 14 bases agree with TRBD2. The specimen comprised tumor tissue, sampled from a patient whose treatment included radiotherapy and nephrectomy. The DNA of the CDR3 is TGTGCCAGCAGCCGGACTAGCGGGGGGTACAATGAGCAGTTCTTC. This gives the protein CASSRTSGGYNEQFF.